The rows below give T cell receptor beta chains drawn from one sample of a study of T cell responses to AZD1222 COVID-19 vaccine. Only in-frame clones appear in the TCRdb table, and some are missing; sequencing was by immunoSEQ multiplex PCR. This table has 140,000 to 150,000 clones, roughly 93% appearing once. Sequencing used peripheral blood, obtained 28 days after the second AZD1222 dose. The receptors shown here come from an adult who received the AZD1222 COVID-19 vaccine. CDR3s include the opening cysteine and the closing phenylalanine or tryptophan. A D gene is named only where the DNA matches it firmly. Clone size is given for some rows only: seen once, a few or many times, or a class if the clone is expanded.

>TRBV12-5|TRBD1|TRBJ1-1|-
TGTGCTAGTGGTCCCCCCCAGGGGGACTTGAACACTGAAGCTTTCTTT
CASGPPQGDLNTEAFF
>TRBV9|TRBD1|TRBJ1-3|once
TGTGCCAGCAGCGTCGGGACAGGGGGAGGAAACACCATATATTTT
CASSVGTGGGNTIYF
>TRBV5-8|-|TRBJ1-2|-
TGTGCCAGCAGCCCGGCAGAGGTCTCATCAAGACGCTATGGCTACACCTTC
CASSPAEVSSRRYGYTF
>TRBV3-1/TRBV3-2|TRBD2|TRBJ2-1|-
TGTGCCAGCGGGAGGGGCGAGACCTACAATGAGCAGTTCTTC
CASGRGETYNEQFF
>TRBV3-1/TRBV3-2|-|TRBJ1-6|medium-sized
TGTGCCAGCAGCCAAGAGGCAGCTAATTCACCCCTCCACTTT
CASSQEAANSPLHF
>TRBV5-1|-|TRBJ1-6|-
TGCGCCAGCAGCTACACAACTCCAAATGATTCACCCCTCCACTTT
CASSYTTPNDSPLHF
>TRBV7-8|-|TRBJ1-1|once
TGTGCCAGCAGCTCCAGGGCTGGGAACACTGAAGCTTTCTTT
CASSSRAGNTEAFF
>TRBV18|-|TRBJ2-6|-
TGTGCCAGCTCACCTCGGACGGGTGACTCTGGGGCCAACGTCCTGACTTTC
CASSPRTGDSGANVLTF
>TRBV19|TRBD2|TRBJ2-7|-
TGTGCCAGTAGTACCCTAGCGGAAGCCTACGAGCAGTACTTC
CASSTLAEAYEQYF
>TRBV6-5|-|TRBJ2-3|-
TGTGCCAGCAGCCACCCGAGGGTTAGCACAGATACGCAGTATTTT
CASSHPRVSTDTQYF
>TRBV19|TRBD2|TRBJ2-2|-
TGTGCCAGTAGTATGGCCCCGGGCGGGAGGGCCAGTAACACCGGGGAGCTGTTTTTT
CASSMAPGGRASNTGELFF
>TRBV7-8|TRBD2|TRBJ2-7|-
TGTGCCAGCAGCTTAGGGCCTAGCGGGGGGACTCGGGAGCAGTACTTC
CASSLGPSGGTREQYF
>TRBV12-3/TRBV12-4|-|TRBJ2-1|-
TGTGCCAGCAGTTCGATAAGGAATGAGCAGTTCTTC
CASSSIRNEQFF
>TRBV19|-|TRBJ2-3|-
TGTGCCAGTAGCGTTACGGGAGATACGCAGTATTTT
CASSVTGDTQYF
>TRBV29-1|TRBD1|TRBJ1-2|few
TGCAGCGTTTCGGACAGGAACTATGGCTACACCTTC
CSVSDRNYGYTF
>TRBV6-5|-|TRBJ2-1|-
TGTGCCAGCAGGCCGGGGGCGGGATACAATGAGCAGTTCTTC
CASRPGAGYNEQFF
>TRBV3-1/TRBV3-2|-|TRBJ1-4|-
TGTGCCAGCAGCCAAGCGGGACGGGTTAATGAAAAACTGTTTTTT
CASSQAGRVNEKLFF
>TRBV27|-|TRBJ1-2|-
TGTGCCAGCAGCCGCGATTATGGCTACACCTTC
CASSRDYGYTF
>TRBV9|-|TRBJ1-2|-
TGTGCCAGCAGCGTAGTACCGACAGGACCCTTGGGGGGCTACACCTTC
CASSVVPTGPLGGYTF
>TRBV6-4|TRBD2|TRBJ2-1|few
TGTGCCAGCAGTGACTCGCCTAGCGGGTTATACAATGAGCAGTTCTTC
CASSDSPSGLYNEQFF
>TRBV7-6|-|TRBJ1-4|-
TGTGCCAGCAGCTTAGCCGCGGGGTCTAATGAAAAACTGTTTTTT
CASSLAAGSNEKLFF
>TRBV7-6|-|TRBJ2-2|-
TGTGCCAGCAGCTGGGGCAGTGGTGCCTCGGGAGGGGAGCTGTTTTTT
CASSWGSGASGGELFF
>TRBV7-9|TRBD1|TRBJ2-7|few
TGTGCCAGCAGCTTTCCCGCGACAGGGAACACCTACGAGCAGTACTTC
CASSFPATGNTYEQYF
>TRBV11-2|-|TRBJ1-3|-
TGTGCCAGCAGGACCGAAATCTTTGGAAACACCATATATTTT
CASRTEIFGNTIYF
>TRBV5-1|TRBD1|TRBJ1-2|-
TGCGCCAGCAGCGCCCCCGGGACAGTTTATGGCTACACCTTC
CASSAPGTVYGYTF
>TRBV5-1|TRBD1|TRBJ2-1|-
TGCGCCAGCAGCTTGGCTAGGACAGGGTCCAATGAGCAGTTCTTC
CASSLARTGSNEQFF
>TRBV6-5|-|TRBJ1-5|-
TGTGCCAGCAGTTACTCACAGGGCAGGAATCAGCCCCAGCATTTT
CASSYSQGRNQPQHF
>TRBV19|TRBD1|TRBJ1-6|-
TGTGCCAGTAGTCCGGGGACAGGGGAGGCACCCCTCCACTTT
CASSPGTGEAPLHF
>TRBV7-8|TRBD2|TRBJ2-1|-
TGTGCCAGCACCCCTGGGACTAGCGGACCTAATGAGCAGTTCTTC
CASTPGTSGPNEQFF
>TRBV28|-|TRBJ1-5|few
TGTGCCAGCGGGGGACTTCAGCAGCCCCAGCATTTT
CASGGLQQPQHF
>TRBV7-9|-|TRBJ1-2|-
TGTGCCAGCAGTTCCTCCCCCAGTTATGATGGCTACACCTTC
CASSSSPSYDGYTF
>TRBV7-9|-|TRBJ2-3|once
TGTGCCAGCAGCTCTGGGGTGTGGGATACGCAGTATTTT
CASSSGVWDTQYF
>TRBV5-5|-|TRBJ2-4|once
TGTGCCAGCAGCTTGAGGAGACAGCCTGGGGACATTCAGTACTTC
CASSLRRQPGDIQYF
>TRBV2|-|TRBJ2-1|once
TGTGCCAGCAGTGACAAACTTTGGGGACTGGCCTCACTCTTC
CASSDKLWGLASLF
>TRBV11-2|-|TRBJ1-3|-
TGTGCCAGCAGCATAGGGACCTCTGGGAACGGAAACACCATATATTTT
CASSIGTSGNGNTIYF